Presented here are 4 T cell receptor beta chains from one specimen sequenced in a study of cytomegalovirus exposure and HLA in healthy donors. Using immunoSEQ multiplex PCR, the repertoire was profiled, and TCRdb retains in-frame clones only, with some absent. The sample has hundreds of thousands of clones, 90% seen once. Sample: PBMCs. Source of these receptors: a woman in her thirties in good health and CMV-seronegative.

About this clone itself: The same CDR3 also results from other DNA sequences found in this sample. J is TRBJ2-5 and V is TRBV4-2; no firm D call. The CDR3 is 12 residues long. V lost 0 bases, J lost 5 bases, and 4 bases lay in between. CDR1 and CDR2 from the germline V gene are LGHNA and YNFKEQ. The CDR3 sequence is CASSQDRETQYF. Written as DNA, the CDR3 is TGTGCCAGCAGCCAAGATAGGGAGACCCAGTACTTC.

The chain has TRBV25-1 and TRBJ2-7; a weak D match, TRBD2 (5 bases). In germline, CDR1 is MGHDK, CDR2 SYGVNS. Trimming cost V 7 bases and J 0 bases, with 10 bases left between them. CDR3 length: 13 amino acids. The CDR3 DNA is TGTGCCAGCAACGAAGGAGGCTCCTACGAGCAGTACTTC. It specifies CASNEGGSYEQYF.

The genes are TRBV7-9 and TRBJ2-1; D might be TRBD1 (6 bases). CDR3 length equals 17 residues. The V gene's germline CDR1 is SEHNR and CDR2 FQNEAQ (reference sequence). V was trimmed by 5 bases and J by 0 bases, leaving 17 bases between them. CDR3 DNA: TGTGCCAGCAGCCACTCCCCAGGGGCCAGCTCCTACAATGAGCAGTTCTTC. The encoded protein is CASSHSPGASSYNEQFF.

In this sample, this clone turned up once. This chain links TRBV9 with TRBJ2-5, with D perhaps TRBD1 (6 bases). Trimming left V 0 bases short and J 9 bases short, with 15 bases between. CDR3 length equals 14 residues. CDR1 is SGDLS, CDR2 YYNGEE, per germline. The CDR3: CASSVDREPRAQYF. As DNA, the CDR3 is TGTGCCAGCAGCGTAGACAGGGAGCCGAGGGCCCAGTACTTC.